This entry features one T cell receptor (beta chain) sequence. This CDR3 contains 16 residues. Germline V gene data show CDR1 as MDHEN and CDR2 as SYDVKM. V was shortened by 6 bases and J by 0 bases, with 12 bases between the two germline ends. Sorted-subset replicate PCR reactions contained 200 ng DNA, corresponding to some 28,000 T cell genomes. In the authors' methods: Junction-only sequences without quality scores were provided by ImmunoSEQ, so filtering was different. Assay used: immunoSEQ multiplex PCR; TCRdb lists only in-frame clones, some missing. The V and J calls and clone size come from that table; D and trimming were worked out from the DNA. The sample consists of some 2 million clones, approximately 94% of them appearing once. This record comes from a study of shared clonotypes between healthy human individuals. In the study overall: A couple of women and three men aged 18 to 49 served as donors. A donor's plate count was three for CD4 naive and three for CD4 memory; CD8 naive had two and CD8 memory one.

Terminally differentiated effector memory CD45RA+ cells were left out of the naive CD8 fraction, which was CD45RO-negative and positively selected for CCR7. The J gene is TRBJ1-6, the V gene TRBV28, with D unclear. The TCR was taken from a young man in good health. Sequenced sample: naive CD8+ T cells sorted from blood. This CDR3 reads CASSDTLSSYNSPLHF. The CDR3 coding sequence is TGTGCCAGCAGCGACACACTGAGCTCCTATAATTCACCCCTCCACTTT. The full variable domain, its missing parts supplied by reference TRBV28 and TRBJ1-6, is DVKVTQSSRYLVKRTGEKVFLECVQDMDHENMFWYRQDPGLGLRLIYFSYDVKMKEKGDIPEGYSVSREKKERFSLILESASTNQTSMYLCASSDTLSSYNSPLHFGNGTRLTVT.